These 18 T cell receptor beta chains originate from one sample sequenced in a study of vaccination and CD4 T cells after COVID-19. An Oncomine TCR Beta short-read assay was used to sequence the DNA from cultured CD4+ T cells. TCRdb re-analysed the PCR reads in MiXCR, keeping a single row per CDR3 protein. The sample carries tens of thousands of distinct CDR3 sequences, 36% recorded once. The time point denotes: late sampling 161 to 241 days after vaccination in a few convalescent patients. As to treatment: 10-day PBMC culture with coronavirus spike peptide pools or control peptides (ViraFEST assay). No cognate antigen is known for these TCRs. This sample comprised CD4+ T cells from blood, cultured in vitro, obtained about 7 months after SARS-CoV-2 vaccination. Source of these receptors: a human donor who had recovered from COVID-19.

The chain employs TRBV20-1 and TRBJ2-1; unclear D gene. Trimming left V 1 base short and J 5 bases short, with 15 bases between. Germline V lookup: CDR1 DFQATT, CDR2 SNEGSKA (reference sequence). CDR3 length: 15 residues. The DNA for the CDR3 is TGCAGTGCTAGAGTTGGGCTAGTCTGGGACAATGAGCAGTTCTTC. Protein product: CSARVGLVWDNEQFF.

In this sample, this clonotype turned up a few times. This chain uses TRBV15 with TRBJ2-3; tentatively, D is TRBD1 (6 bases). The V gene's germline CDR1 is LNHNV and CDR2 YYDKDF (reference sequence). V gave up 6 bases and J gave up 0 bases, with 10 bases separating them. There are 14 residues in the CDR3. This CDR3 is CATRAQGSTDTQYF. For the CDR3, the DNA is TGTGCCACCAGGGCACAGGGAAGCACAGATACGCAGTATTTT. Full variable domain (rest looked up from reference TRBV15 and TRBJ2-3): DAMVIQNPRYQVTQFGKPVTLSCSQTLNHNVMYWYQQKSSQAPKLLFHYYDKDFNNEADTPDNFQSRRPNTSFCFLDIRSPGLGDTAMYLCATRAQGSTDTQYFGPGTRLTVL.

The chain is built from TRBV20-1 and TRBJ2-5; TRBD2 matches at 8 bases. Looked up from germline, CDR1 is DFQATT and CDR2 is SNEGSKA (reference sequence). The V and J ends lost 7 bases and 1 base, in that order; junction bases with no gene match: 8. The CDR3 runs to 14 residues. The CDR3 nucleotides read TGCAGTGTCTTAGCGGGACGGTCCCAAGAGACCCAGTACTTC. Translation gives CSVLAGRSQETQYF.

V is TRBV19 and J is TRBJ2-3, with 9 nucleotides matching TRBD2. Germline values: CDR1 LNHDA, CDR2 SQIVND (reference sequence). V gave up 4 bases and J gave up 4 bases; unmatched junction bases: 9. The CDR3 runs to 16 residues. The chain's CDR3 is CASSREGSGSADTQYF. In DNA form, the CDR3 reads TGTGCCAGTAGTAGGGAGGGTAGCGGGAGTGCAGATACGCAGTATTTT.

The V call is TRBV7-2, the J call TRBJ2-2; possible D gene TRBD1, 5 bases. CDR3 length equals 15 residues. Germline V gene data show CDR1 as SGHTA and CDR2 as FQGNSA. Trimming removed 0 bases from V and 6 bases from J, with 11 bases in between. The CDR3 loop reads CASSLAQGSSGELFF. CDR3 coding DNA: TGTGCCAGCAGCTTAGCCCAGGGATCGTCCGGGGAGCTGTTTTTT.

CDR3 nucleotide sequence: TGTGCCAGCAGCTTGCTCGGGCAGCCCAATTCACCCCTCCACTTT. It yields the protein CASSLLGQPNSPLHF. The chain has TRBV5-4 and TRBJ1-6; D remains unclear. The germline V gene has CDR1 SGHNT and CDR2 YYREEE (reference sequence). The CDR3 extends over 15 amino acids. Trimming removed 1 base at V and 7 bases at J, with 12 bases between.

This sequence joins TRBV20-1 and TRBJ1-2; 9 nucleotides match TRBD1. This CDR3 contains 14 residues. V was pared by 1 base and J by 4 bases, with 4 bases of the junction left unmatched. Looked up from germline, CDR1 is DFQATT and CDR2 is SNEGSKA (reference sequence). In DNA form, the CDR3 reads TGCAGTGCTAGAGGGACAGGGGATTCCTATGGCTACACCTTC. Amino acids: CSARGTGDSYGYTF.

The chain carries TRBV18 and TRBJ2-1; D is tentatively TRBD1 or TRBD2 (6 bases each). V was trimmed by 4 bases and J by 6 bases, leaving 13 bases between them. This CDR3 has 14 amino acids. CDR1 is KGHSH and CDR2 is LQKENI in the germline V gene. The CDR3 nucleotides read TGTGCCAGCTCACTAACCCCGGGGGCCAATGAGCAGTTCTTC. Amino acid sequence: CASSLTPGANEQFF. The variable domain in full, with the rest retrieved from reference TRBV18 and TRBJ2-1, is NAGVMQNPRHLVRRRGQEARLRCSPMKGHSHVYWYRQLPEEGLKFMVYLQKENIIDESGMPKERFSAEFPKEGPSILRIQQVVRGDSAAYFCASSLTPGANEQFFGPGTRLTVL.

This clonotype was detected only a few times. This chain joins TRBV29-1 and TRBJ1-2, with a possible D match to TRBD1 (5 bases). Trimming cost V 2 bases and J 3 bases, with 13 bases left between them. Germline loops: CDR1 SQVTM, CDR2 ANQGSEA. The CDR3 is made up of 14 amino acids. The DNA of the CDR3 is TGCAGCGTTGAAAGGAGGGGCGGTGACTATGGCTACACCTTC. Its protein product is CSVERRGGDYGYTF.

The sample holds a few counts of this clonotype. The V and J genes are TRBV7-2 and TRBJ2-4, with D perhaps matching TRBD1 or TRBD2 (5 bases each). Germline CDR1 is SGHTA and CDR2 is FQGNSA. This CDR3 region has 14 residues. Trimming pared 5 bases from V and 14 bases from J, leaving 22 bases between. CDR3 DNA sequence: TGTGCCAGCAGCATAGGGACCGCGCCCTTATGGAAGTACTTC. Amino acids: CASSIGTAPLWKYF.

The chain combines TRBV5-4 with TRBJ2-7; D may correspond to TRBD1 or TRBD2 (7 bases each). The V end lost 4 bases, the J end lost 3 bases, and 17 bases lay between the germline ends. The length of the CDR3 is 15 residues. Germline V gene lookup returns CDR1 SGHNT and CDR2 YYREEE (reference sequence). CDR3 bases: TGTGCCAGCAGCCTGGGAGGGGGCAGAAACTACGAGCAGTACTTC. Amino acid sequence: CASSLGGGRNYEQYF.

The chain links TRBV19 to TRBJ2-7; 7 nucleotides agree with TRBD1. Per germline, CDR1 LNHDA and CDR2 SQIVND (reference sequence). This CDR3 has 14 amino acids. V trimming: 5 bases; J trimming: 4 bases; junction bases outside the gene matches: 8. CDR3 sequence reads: CASSPRGQFYEQYF. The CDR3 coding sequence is TGTGCCAGTAGTCCCCGGGGACAGTTTTACGAGCAGTACTTC.

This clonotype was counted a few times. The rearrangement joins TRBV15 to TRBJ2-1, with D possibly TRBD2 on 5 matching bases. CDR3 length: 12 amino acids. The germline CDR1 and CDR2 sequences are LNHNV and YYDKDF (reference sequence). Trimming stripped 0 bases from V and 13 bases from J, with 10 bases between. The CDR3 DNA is TGTGCCACCAGCAGAGATCGGCTAGCACAGTTCTTC. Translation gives CATSRDRLAQFF.

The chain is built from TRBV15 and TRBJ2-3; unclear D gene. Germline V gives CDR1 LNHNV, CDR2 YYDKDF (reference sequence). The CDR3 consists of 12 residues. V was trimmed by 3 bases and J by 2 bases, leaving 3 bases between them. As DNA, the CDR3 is TGTGCCACCAGCAGGGACACAGATACGCAGTATTTT. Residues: CATSRDTDTQYF. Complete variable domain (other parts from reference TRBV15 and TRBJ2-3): DAMVIQNPRYQVTQFGKPVTLSCSQTLNHNVMYWYQQKSSQAPKLLFHYYDKDFNNEADTPDNFQSRRPNTSFCFLDIRSPGLGDTAMYLCATSRDTDTQYFGPGTRLTVL.

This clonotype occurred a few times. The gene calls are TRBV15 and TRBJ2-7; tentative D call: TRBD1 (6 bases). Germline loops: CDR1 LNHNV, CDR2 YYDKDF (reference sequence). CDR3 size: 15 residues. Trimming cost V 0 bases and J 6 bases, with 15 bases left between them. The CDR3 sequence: CATSRDLLAGAEQYF. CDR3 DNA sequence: TGTGCCACCAGCAGAGATTTACTCGCAGGGGCCGAGCAGTACTTC. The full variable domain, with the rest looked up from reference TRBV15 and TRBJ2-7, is DAMVIQNPRYQVTQFGKPVTLSCSQTLNHNVMYWYQQKSSQAPKLLFHYYDKDFNNEADTPDNFQSRRPNTSFCFLDIRSPGLGDTAMYLCATSRDLLAGAEQYFGPGTRLTVT.

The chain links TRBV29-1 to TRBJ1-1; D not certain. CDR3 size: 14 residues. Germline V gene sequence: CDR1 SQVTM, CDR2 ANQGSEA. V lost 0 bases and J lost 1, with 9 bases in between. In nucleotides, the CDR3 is TGCAGCGTTGAAGATGGATTCAGGAACACTGAAGCTTTCTTT. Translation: CSVEDGFRNTEAFF.

In DNA, the CDR3 is TGCAGTGCCCCGGGGACTAGCGGGAGGGCCCAAGAGACCCAGTACTTC. Its translation is CSAPGTSGRAQETQYF. This rearrangement joins TRBV20-1 to TRBJ2-5; TRBD2 matches at 16 bases. V lost 6 bases, J lost 1 base, and 5 bases stayed unmatched. This CDR3 contains 16 residues. Germline assignment: CDR1 DFQATT and CDR2 SNEGSKA (reference sequence).

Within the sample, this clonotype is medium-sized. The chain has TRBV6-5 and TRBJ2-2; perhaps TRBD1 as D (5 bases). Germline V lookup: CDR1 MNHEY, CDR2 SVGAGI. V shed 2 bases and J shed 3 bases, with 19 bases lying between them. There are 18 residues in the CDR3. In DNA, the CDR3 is TGTGCCAGCAGTTACCGCGCTGGACACCTCCCGGACACCGGGGAGCTGTTTTTT. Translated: CASSYRAGHLPDTGELFF.